Each of the 25 T cell receptor beta chains below was sequenced from the same sample in a study of human T cells and chemical hapten exposure. Time point indicated: patch test 1, 2 weeks after DPC sensitization. Treatment specified: therapeutic diphenylcyclopropenone sensitization with weekly scalp DPC. TCRdb passed the RACE reads through MiXCR, listing each CDR3 protein once. The table shows about 120,000 distinct CDR3 sequences, with around 10% occurring only once. The specimen was whole blood, collected in connection with sensitization to the hapten diphenylcyclopropenone (DPC). These receptors all stem from a woman aged 45-65 years with alopecia areata. Some clones in this sample may be carry-over from other donors' samples.

This clonotype was seen many times. The chain links TRBV29-1 to TRBJ2-1; unclear D gene. The CDR3 has 10 residues. CDR1 is SQVTM and CDR2 is ANQGSEA in the germline V gene. V lost 7 bases, J lost 13 bases, and 14 bases lay in between. The CDR3 reads CSGSTDTQFF. CDR3 DNA sequence: TGCAGCGGCTCGACGGATACTCAGTTCTTC.

This clonotype has a handful of counts. The chain employs TRBV5-1 and TRBJ1-1; perhaps TRBD1 as D (5 bases). This CDR3 is 15 amino acids long. V lost 6 bases and J lost 2, with 17 bases in between. Per germline, CDR1 SGHRS and CDR2 YFSETQ. The CDR3 bases are TGCGCCAGCAACCTGGGTCTCGGGGCAAACACTGAAGCTTTCTTT. It is translated as CASNLGLGANTEAFF.

The CDR3 sequence: CASSETGGGYGYTF. CDR3 nucleotide sequence: TGTGCCAGCAGTGAAACGGGGGGCGGCTATGGCTACACCTTC. This chain links TRBV6-1 with TRBJ1-2, with D possibly being TRBD1 (6 bases). The CDR3 sequence is 14 residues long. Trimming took off 2 bases at V and 4 bases at J, with 11 bases between the two ends. Looked up from germline, CDR1 is MNHNS and CDR2 is SASEGT.

This clonotype showed up just a few times. The chain has TRBV5-5 and TRBJ2-2; possibly TRBD1 for D (5 bases). Trimming pared 1 base from V and 1 base from J, leaving 11 bases between. This CDR3 spans 16 amino acids. The germline V gene has CDR1 SGHKS and CDR2 YYEKEE (reference sequence). DNA for the CDR3: TGTGCCAGCAGCTTGAGGACAAACAAGAACACCGGGGAGCTGTTTTTT. Residues: CASSLRTNKNTGELFF.

This clonotype showed up just a few times. V gene TRBV7-2 combines with J gene TRBJ1-4; D gene uncertain. CDR1 and CDR2 from the germline V gene are SGHTA and FQGNSA. V lost 5 bases and J 4 bases, leaving 14 bases between the germline ends. The CDR3 totals 15 residues. The CDR3 DNA sequence: TGTGCCAGCAGCCCCCAGACATCTAATAATGAAAAACTGTTTTTT. Translating it yields CASSPQTSNNEKLFF.

This clonotype has ten or more counts. This chain connects TRBV28 to TRBJ2-2, with D tentatively TRBD2 (5 bases). The CDR3 is 12 amino acids. Per the germline V gene, CDR1 is MDHEN and CDR2 is SYDVKM. V was clipped by 6 bases and J by 4 bases, with 6 bases between them. Here the CDR3 DNA reads TGTGCCAGCAGGACTACCACCGGGGAGCTGTTTTTT. Protein sequence: CASRTTTGELFF.

The rearrangement links TRBV6-5 to TRBJ2-2; TRBD1 matches 10 bases. Germline V gene lookup returns CDR1 MNHEY and CDR2 SVGAGI. This CDR3 contains 16 residues. The V gene end was trimmed by 6 bases and the J gene end by 1 base; junction bases not matched to a gene: 5. CDR3 region: CASREGTGENTGELFF. In DNA form, the CDR3 reads TGTGCCAGCAGAGAGGGGACAGGGGAGAACACCGGGGAGCTGTTTTTT.

This chain joins TRBV28 and TRBJ2-5, with TRBD2 matching over 12 bases. CDR3 length equals 20 residues. Trimming removed 5 bases from V and 2 bases from J; junction bases left unmatched: 18. From germline, CDR1 is MDHEN and CDR2 SYDVKM. CDR3 DNA: TGTGCCAGCAGTCCACGTAATCTAGCGGGAGGGATGGGTCAACAAGAGACCCAGTACTTC. Amino acids: CASSPRNLAGGMGQQETQYF.

This sequence joins TRBV12-3 or TRBV12-4 and TRBJ2-1; a weak D match, TRBD2 (5 bases). The CDR3 is made up of 15 amino acids. Trimming left V 5 bases short and J 2 bases short, with 13 bases between. For the CDR3, the DNA is TGTGCCAGCAGTCCTAAAGGAGGTCCCTACAATGAGCAGTTCTTC. As protein: CASSPKGGPYNEQFF.

The table lists this clonotype with a few counts. The CDR3 DNA sequence: TGTGCCAGCAGCGCAATACTAGCGGATACGCAGTATTTT. It is translated as CASSAILADTQYF. This chain connects TRBV7-9 to TRBJ2-3, with 7 bases fitting TRBD2. The CDR3 covers 13 residues. V lost 5 bases to trimming and J lost 6 bases; unmatched junction nucleotides: 5. CDR1 SEHNR and CDR2 FQNEAQ come from the germline V gene (reference sequence).

This clonotype was seen repeatedly, ten times or more. The chain recombines TRBV7-2 with TRBJ2-3, with D unresolved. This CDR3 comprises 13 residues. From germline, CDR1 is SGHTA and CDR2 FQGNSA. Trimming removed 2 bases from V and 6 bases from J, with 9 bases in between. Here the CDR3 reads CASSLRRVDTQYF. The CDR3 DNA follows: TGTGCCAGCAGCTTACGTCGGGTCGATACGCAGTATTTT.

This clonotype was picked up a small number of times. J is TRBJ2-6 and V is TRBV6-5, with D maybe TRBD1 (5 bases). The germline CDR1 and CDR2 sequences are MNHEY and SVGAGI. The ends were cut back, 9 bases at V and 2 bases at J, with 11 bases in the middle. This CDR3 region has 14 residues. For the CDR3, the DNA is TGTGCCAGGGGGCCAGGGACTGGGGCCAACGTCCTGACTTTC. Translation: CARGPGTGANVLTF.

V and J are TRBV19 and TRBJ2-2; 7 bases line up with TRBD1. Per germline, CDR1 LNHDA and CDR2 SQIVND (reference sequence). V trimming: 5 bases; J trimming: 3 bases; junction bases outside the gene matches: 9. The length of the CDR3 is 16 residues. CDR3 sequence reads: CASSARTGGDTGELFF. The CDR3 region has the DNA TGTGCCAGTAGTGCCAGGACAGGCGGTGACACCGGGGAGCTGTTTTTT.

This clonotype was seen a few times. V is TRBV6-2 or TRBV6-3 and J is TRBJ2-1; TRBD1 aligns across 10 bases. This CDR3 comprises 15 residues. V gave up 4 bases and J gave up 7 bases; unmatched junction bases: 7. The germline V gene encodes CDR1 MNHEY and CDR2 SVGEGT. The CDR3 nucleotides read TGTGCCAGCAGTTCCGCCGGGACAGGGGTAAATGAGCAGTTCTTC. This sequence encodes CASSSAGTGVNEQFF.

The gene calls are TRBV7-2 and TRBJ1-1; D unclear. CDR1 is SGHTA and CDR2 is FQGNSA in the germline V gene. This CDR3 spans 17 amino acids. Trimming took 2 bases from V and 4 from J, leaving 20 bases between them. As DNA, the CDR3 is TGTGCCAGCAGCTTAAGCCTCTCCCCGTGGGTAGGCACTGAAGCTTTCTTT. Residues: CASSLSLSPWVGTEAFF.

There are a few counts of this clonotype. V and J are TRBV7-6 and TRBJ1-2; TRBD1 matches at 9 bases. The CDR3 totals 16 residues. CDR1 is SGHVS and CDR2 is FNYEAQ in the germline V gene. The J segment lost 7 bases and the V segment lost 5 bases, leaving 14 bases of the junction unmatched. The DNA for the CDR3 is TGTGCCAGCAGCCTTACAGGGGGCGTCTCCGTTGGTGGCTACACCTTC. Protein product: CASSLTGGVSVGGYTF.

The chain couples TRBV5-1 to TRBJ2-1; TRBD2 agrees at 9 bases. The trim removed 6 bases at V and 7 bases at J, leaving 8 bases unmatched. Germline V CDR1 and CDR2: SGHRS, YFSETQ. The CDR3 length is 14 residues. The CDR3, as DNA: TGCGCCAGCATGGCGGGAGGGCCGGGGAATGAGCAGTTCTTC. Translated, it gives CASMAGGPGNEQFF.

This clonotype was picked up many times. V is TRBV6-5 and J is TRBJ2-5; TRBD1 is a possible D gene (6 bases). Germline loops: CDR1 MNHEY, CDR2 SVGAGI. The V end was cut by 7 bases, the J end by 2 bases, with 8 bases between. The CDR3 runs to 12 residues. The CDR3 DNA is TGTGCCAGCAACGGACAGCAAGAGACCCAGTACTTC. Its translation: CASNGQQETQYF.

V usage is TRBV5-5 and J usage is TRBJ2-2, with 7 nucleotides matching TRBD1. The CDR3 consists of 14 residues. J lost 3 bases, V lost 4 bases, and 3 bases had no gene match. Germline values: CDR1 SGHKS, CDR2 YYEKEE (reference sequence). CDR3 protein: CASSLTGYTGELFF. Written as DNA, the CDR3 is TGTGCCAGCAGCCTGACAGGGTACACCGGGGAGCTGTTTTTT.

The chain is built from TRBV28 and TRBJ1-2; tentative D call: TRBD1 (5 bases). Trimming left V 2 bases short and J 4 bases short, with 14 bases between. CDR3 length: 15 amino acids. The germline CDR1 and CDR2 sequences are MDHEN and SYDVKM. CDR3 in DNA: TGTGCCAGCAGTTTAGTTGGGGCAGGGAGCTATGGCTACACCTTC. Its translation is CASSLVGAGSYGYTF.

This clonotype was recorded many times. The V gene is TRBV2, the J gene TRBJ2-1, with TRBD1 matching 9 bases. CDR1 and CDR2 from the germline V gene are SNHLY and FYNNEI. The CDR3 contains 15 residues. V lost 10 bases and J lost 8; bases outside the gene matches: 15. In nucleotides, the CDR3 is TGTGCCAACACACACCGGGACAGGGTTTCCGATGAGCAGTTCTTC. Amino acids: CANTHRDRVSDEQFF.

The chain recombines TRBV11-3 with TRBJ2-2, with 8 bases lining up with TRBD1. V dropped 5 bases and J dropped 3; count of bases not matched to a gene: 14. Germline CDR1 is SGHNT and CDR2 is YENEEA. The CDR3 is 18 residues long. The CDR3 nucleotides read TGTGCCAGCAGCCCCAGTCAAGACAGGGGCGACTACACCGGGGAGCTGTTTTTT. This translates into CASSPSQDRGDYTGELFF.

This clonotype was seen many times. This chain connects TRBV29-1 to TRBJ1-2, with a possible D match to TRBD1 (5 bases). The CDR3 contains 10 residues. Per germline, CDR1 SQVTM and CDR2 ANQGSEA. V lost 6 bases and J lost 4, with 6 bases in between. In DNA form, the CDR3 reads TGCAGCGTGGGGGGCTATGGCTACACCTTC. Its protein product is CSVGGYGYTF.

This clonotype has more than one count but fewer than ten. The V and J genes are TRBV28 and TRBJ1-5; 7 bases fit TRBD1. This CDR3 has 14 residues. With 6 bases clipped from V and 2 bases from J, the junction kept 4 bases outside the gene matches. CDR1 and CDR2 from the germline V gene are MDHEN and SYDVKM. CDR3 nucleotide sequence: TGTGCCAGCAGGCCCGGGACAGGCAATCAGCCCCAGCATTTT. It specifies CASRPGTGNQPQHF.

In its sample, this clonotype was seen a few times. The rearrangement uses TRBV6-1 and TRBJ1-5; no definite D call. V was pared by 3 bases and J by 0 bases, with 9 bases between. CDR3 length: 15 residues. CDR1 MNHNS and CDR2 SASEGT come from the germline V gene. CDR3 loop: CASSDFTNSNQPQHF. DNA of the CDR3: TGTGCCAGCAGTGACTTTACCAATAGCAATCAGCCCCAGCATTTT.